These 11 T cell receptor beta chains share one sample of origin, sequenced in a study of shared clonotypes between healthy human individuals. Terminally differentiated effector memory CD45RA+ cells were excluded by CCR7 positive selection of CD45RO-negative cells. The method was immunoSEQ multiplex PCR; TCRdb's version includes in-frame clones alone and lacks a portion of them. The data show about 1.9 million clones, 80% to 95% seen once. Source material: naive CD8+ T cells from PBMCs. These receptors all come from a man aged 18 to 30 in good health. Some clones in this sample may be carry-over from other donors' samples.

V usage is TRBV7-3 and J usage is TRBJ2-5, with TRBD2 matching 9 bases. From germline, CDR1 is SGHTA and CDR2 FQGTGA. Germline trimming cut 2 bases from V and 3 bases from J; bases unmatched to any gene: 4. The CDR3 extends over 15 amino acids. The CDR3 DNA follows: TGTGCCAGCAGCTTACTGGCGGGAGGGGAAGAGACCCAGTACTTC. Its protein is CASSLLAGGEETQYF.

V usage is TRBV28 and J usage is TRBJ2-7; the D gene could be TRBD1 or TRBD2 (5 bases each). This CDR3 comprises 15 residues. Trimming took 7 bases from V and 0 from J, leaving 16 bases between them. Per the germline V gene, CDR1 is MDHEN and CDR2 is SYDVKM. For the CDR3, the DNA is TGTGCCAGCATATCGGGGCCTACTAGCTCCTACGAGCAGTACTTC. It translates to CASISGPTSSYEQYF.

CDR3 bases: TGTGCCAGCAGCCCCGGACAGGGACTTGGAGCTTTCTTT. It translates to CASSPGQGLGAFF. This chain links TRBV7-3 with TRBJ1-1; 8 bases are shared with TRBD1. This CDR3 spans 13 amino acids. CDR1 is SGHTA, CDR2 FQGTGA, per germline. V dropped 5 bases and J dropped 10; count of bases not matched to a gene: 9.

J is TRBJ2-7 and V is TRBV14; no definite D call. Trimming shortened V by 1 base and J by 6 bases, and 7 bases separated the two germline ends. Germline CDR1 and CDR2: SGHDN and FVKESK. The CDR3 length is 12 residues. The DNA for the CDR3 is TGTGCCAGCAGCCAAGTCCGTGGCGAGCAGTACTTC. This translates into CASSQVRGEQYF.

J is TRBJ2-1 and V is TRBV9; TRBD2 matches 9 bases. Germline values: CDR1 SGDLS, CDR2 YYNGEE. The CDR3 covers 17 residues. The V segment lost 5 bases and the J segment 0 bases; nucleotides outside the gene matches: 9. CDR3 in DNA: TGTGCCAGCAGTCATAGCGGGAGCCCTGGCTCCTACAATGAGCAGTTCTTC. Amino acids: CASSHSGSPGSYNEQFF.

The chain carries TRBV29-1 and TRBJ2-1; D possibly uses TRBD1 or TRBD2 (6 bases each). V was pared by 0 bases and J by 8 bases, with 23 bases between. CDR1 is SQVTM and CDR2 is ANQGSEA in the germline V gene. CDR3 size: 17 residues. CDR3 sequence: CSVEDPLRRGDFYEQFF. CDR3 bases: TGCAGCGTTGAAGATCCCCTTCGGAGGGGGGATTTCTATGAGCAGTTCTTC.

The V call is TRBV19, the J call TRBJ2-7, with 11 bases identical to TRBD1. Per germline, CDR1 LNHDA and CDR2 SQIVND (reference sequence). Trimming took 7 bases from V and 3 from J; bases not matched to a gene: 5. There are 14 residues in the CDR3. DNA of the CDR3: TGTGCCAGTACCGGACAGGGGGCGAGCTACGAGCAGTACTTC. This codes for CASTGQGASYEQYF.

V is TRBV10-3 and J is TRBJ2-2; 7 bases align to TRBD2. This CDR3 spans 16 amino acids. J was trimmed by 2 bases and V by 0 bases; bases with no gene match: 3. Per the germline V gene, CDR1 is ENHRY and CDR2 is SYGVKD. The CDR3 loop is CAISESSSGNTGELFF. CDR3 DNA sequence: TGTGCCATCAGTGAGTCGTCTAGCGGAAACACCGGGGAGCTGTTTTTT.

For this clone: Other DNA sequences from this sample encode an identical CDR3 as well. The J gene is TRBJ2-3, the V gene TRBV4-3; D ambiguous. The CDR3 consists of 13 residues. CDR1 and CDR2 (germline): LGHNA, YSLEER. V lost 3 bases to trimming and J lost 0 bases, with 4 bases between them. CDR3 in amino acids: CASSQTSTDTQYF. CDR3 in DNA: TGCGCCAGCAGCCAGACAAGCACAGATACGCAGTATTTT.

The CDR3 DNA sequence: TGTGCCAGCAGCTTCATGAGCCAGGCAATGACCTACGAGCAGTACTTC. This encodes CASSFMSQAMTYEQYF. The V gene is TRBV7-9, the J gene TRBJ2-7; D not resolved. CDR1 and CDR2 (germline): SEHNR, FQNEAQ (reference sequence). This CDR3 has 16 amino acids. V was trimmed by 3 bases and J by 2 bases, leaving 17 bases between them.

Only one count was recorded for this clone. The gene calls are TRBV7-6 and TRBJ2-7; 7 positions agree with TRBD2. The CDR3 is made up of 12 amino acids. J was trimmed by 6 bases and V by 2 bases; bases with no gene match: 1. Germline V CDR1 and CDR2: SGHVS, FNYEAQ. The CDR3, as DNA: TGTGCCAGCAGCTTAACGGGGGGCGAGCAGTACTTC. This sequence encodes CASSLTGGEQYF.